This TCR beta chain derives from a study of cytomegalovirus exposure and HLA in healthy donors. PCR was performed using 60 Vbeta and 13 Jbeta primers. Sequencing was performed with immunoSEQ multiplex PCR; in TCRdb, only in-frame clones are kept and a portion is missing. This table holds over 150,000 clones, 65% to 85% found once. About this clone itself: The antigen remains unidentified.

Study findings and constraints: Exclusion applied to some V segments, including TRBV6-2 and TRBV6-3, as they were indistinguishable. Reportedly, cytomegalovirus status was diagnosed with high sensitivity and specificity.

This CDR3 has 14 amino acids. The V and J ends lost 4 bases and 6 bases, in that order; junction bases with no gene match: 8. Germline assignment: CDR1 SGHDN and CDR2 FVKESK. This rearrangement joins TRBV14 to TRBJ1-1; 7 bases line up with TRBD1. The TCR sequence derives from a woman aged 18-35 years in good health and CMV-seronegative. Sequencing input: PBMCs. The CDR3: CASSRTGTDSEAFF. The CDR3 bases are TGTGCCAGCAGCCGGACTGGGACAGACTCTGAAGCTTTCTTT. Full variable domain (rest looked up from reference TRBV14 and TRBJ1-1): EAGVTQFPSHSVIEKGQTVTLRCDPISGHDNLYWYRRVMGKEIKFLLHFVKESKQDESGMPNNRFLAERTGGTYSTLKVQPAELEDSGVYFCASSRTGTDSEAFFGQGTRLTVV.